One sample yielded the 4 T cell receptor beta chains listed below, sequenced in a study of T cells after yellow fever vaccination. TCRdb re-derived calls from the 5' RACE reads in MiXCR, one entry per CDR3 protein. The sample yields some 240,000 distinct CDR3 sequences, about 3% seen once. The material was CD4+ T cells sorted from PBMCs, obtained 10 days after the yellow fever booster vaccination. The receptors originated from a man in his late teens or twenties who received the YFV17D yellow fever vaccine.

This clonotype was counted many times. The chain combines TRBV6-5 with TRBJ1-2; the match to TRBD1 covers 8 bases. With 0 bases clipped from V and 6 bases from J, the junction kept 0 bases outside the gene matches. The V gene's germline CDR1 is MNHEY and CDR2 SVGAGI. This CDR3 has 13 residues. In DNA, the CDR3 is TGTGCCAGCAGTTACTCACAGGGGGATGGCTACACCTTC. It encodes CASSYSQGDGYTF.

The chain uses TRBV20-1 and TRBJ2-2; 8 nucleotides match TRBD2. Germline CDR1 DFQATT, CDR2 SNEGSKA (reference sequence). The length of the CDR3 is 15 residues. Trimming cost V 6 bases and J 3 bases; bases outside gene matches: 9. The CDR3 DNA sequence: TGCAGTGCGCAAAGACTAGCGCAGTACACCGGGGAGCTGTTTTTT. Encoded protein: CSAQRLAQYTGELFF.

This clonotype was seen only a few times. The CDR3 DNA reads TGCGCCAGCAGCTCCACAGGCCGAATGAACACTGAAGCTTTCTTT. Residues: CASSSTGRMNTEAFF. This chain uses TRBV5-1 with TRBJ1-1; TRBD1 might be the D (5 bases). Trimming left V 3 bases short and J 0 bases short, with 12 bases between. Germline-derived CDR1 and CDR2 are SGHRS and YFSETQ. CDR3 length equals 15 residues.

The sample holds a few counts of this clonotype. The chain combines TRBV11-3 with TRBJ1-1; TRBD1 might be the D (6 bases). Germline V gene sequence: CDR1 SGHNT, CDR2 YENEEA. The V end was cut by 0 bases, the J end by 3 bases, with 8 bases between. This CDR3 has 14 residues. For the CDR3, the DNA is TGTGCCAGCAGCTTAGAAGGGGGGGACACTGAAGCTTTCTTT. This gives the protein CASSLEGGDTEAFF. Based on the CDR3 plus reference TRBV11-3 and TRBJ1-1, the full variable domain is EAGVVQSPRYKIIEKKQPVAFWCNPISGHNTLYWYLQNLGQGPELLIRYENEEAVDDSQLPKDRFSAERLKGVDSTLKIQPAELGDSAVYLCASSLEGGDTEAFFGQGTRLTVV.